A single sample gave rise to the 26 T cell receptor beta chains below, sequenced in a study of blood T cell repertoires in COVID-19. Libraries were prepared by immunoSEQ multiplex PCR; TCRdb keeps only in-frame clonotypes and omits some of them. The sample yields some 490,000 clones, approximately 90% seen once. Sample: PBMCs or T cells enriched from blood (not recorded which). The receptors derive from a woman in her sixties who had recovered from COVID-19.

This clone was observed a few times. J is TRBJ1-2 and V is TRBV19; D might be TRBD1 (5 bases). The CDR3 has 12 amino acids. Trimming took off 9 bases at V and 8 bases at J, with 16 bases between the two ends. Germline values: CDR1 LNHDA, CDR2 SQIVND (reference sequence). CDR3 DNA: TGTGCCAGCAATTCGGACACGGCGGGCTACACCTTC. It specifies CASNSDTAGYTF.

This rearrangement joins TRBV2 to TRBJ1-2, with 10 positions matching TRBD1. The CDR3 spans 15 residues. V shed 2 bases, J shed 6 bases, and the junction held 6 bases outside the gene matches. Germline loops: CDR1 SNHLY, CDR2 FYNNEI. The CDR3 sequence: CASSELGTGVDGYTF. Here the CDR3 DNA reads TGTGCCAGCAGTGAACTAGGGACAGGGGTGGATGGCTACACCTTC.

The chain recombines TRBV19 with TRBJ1-3; D not resolved. The CDR3 is 15 amino acids. V was cut by 3 bases and J by 2 bases, with 11 bases left in between. The germline CDR1 and CDR2 sequences are LNHDA and SQIVND (reference sequence). CDR3 coding DNA: TGTGCCAGTAGTATTTATGAGTCGGCTGGAAACACCATATATTTT. Translation gives CASSIYESAGNTIYF.

CDR3: CASSPEGSGNQPQHF. The CDR3 bases are TGTGCCAGCAGCCCGGAGGGGTCGGGGAATCAGCCCCAGCATTTT. The J gene is TRBJ1-5, the V gene TRBV4-2; D possibly corresponds to TRBD1 (5 bases). With 4 bases removed from V and 4 bases from J, the gap between germline ends came to 14 bases. The CDR3 extends over 15 amino acids. Germline CDR1 and CDR2: LGHNA and YNFKEQ.

The V call is TRBV6-5, the J call TRBJ1-1; 9 bases match TRBD1. The CDR3 sequence is 14 residues long. The ends lost 6 bases at V and 12 bases at J; junction bases unmatched: 14. The germline gives CDR1 MNHEY, CDR2 SVGAGI. The CDR3 region has the DNA TGTGCCAGCAGACGGCTAAGGACAGGGGACGGAACTTTCTTT. It translates to CASRRLRTGDGTFF.

V gene TRBV2 combines with J gene TRBJ1-5, with D possibly matching TRBD1 (6 bases). The CDR3 extends over 15 amino acids. V shed 5 bases and J shed 3 bases, with 14 bases lying between them. Germline-derived CDR1 and CDR2 are SNHLY and FYNNEI. As DNA, the CDR3 is TGTGCCAGCAGTCTATCCGGGACATACAATCAGCCCCAGCATTTT. Its translation is CASSLSGTYNQPQHF.

The V call is TRBV10-3, the J call TRBJ1-3; D perhaps matches TRBD1 (6 bases). V lost 6 bases and J lost 0, with 6 bases in between. The germline CDR1 and CDR2 sequences are ENHRY and SYGVKD. The CDR3 consists of 13 residues. The CDR3 bases are TGTGCCATCAGGGACAGCTCTGGAAACACCATATATTTT. The encoded protein is CAIRDSSGNTIYF.

The rearrangement uses TRBV2 and TRBJ1-1, with D possibly being TRBD1 (5 bases). V gave up 8 bases and J gave up 5 bases, with 18 bases separating them. Germline V gene sequence: CDR1 SNHLY, CDR2 FYNNEI. The CDR3 runs to 14 residues. CDR3 residues: CASGEDIMGTEAFF. CDR3 DNA sequence: TGTGCCAGCGGCGAGGACATTATGGGGACTGAAGCTTTCTTT.

The chain uses TRBV24-1 and TRBJ2-3; D possibly corresponds to TRBD2 (5 bases). V was clipped by 5 bases and J by 1 base, with 15 bases between them. The germline gives CDR1 KGHDR, CDR2 SFDVKD. This CDR3 contains 16 residues. The CDR3, as DNA: TGTGCCACCAGTGTAAAACGGGGTTCAGGCACAGATACGCAGTATTTT. Its protein product is CATSVKRGSGTDTQYF.

The CDR3 coding sequence is TGTGCCAGCAGCCAGGAGGGTTTAAGCTCCTACGAGCAGTACTTC. This gives the protein CASSQEGLSSYEQYF. The chain links TRBV3-1 (or the pseudogene TRBV3-2) to TRBJ2-7; weak D call: TRBD2 (6 bases). V was clipped by 3 bases and J by 0 bases, with 12 bases between them. Per germline, CDR1 LGHDT and CDR2 YNNKEL (reference sequence). CDR3 size: 15 residues.

The rearrangement uses TRBV5-4 and TRBJ1-2; TRBD1 agrees at 12 bases. V trimming: 0 bases; J trimming: 7 bases; junction bases outside the gene matches: 4. CDR1 and CDR2 (germline): SGHNT, YYREEE (reference sequence). There are 15 residues in the CDR3. CDR3 sequence reads: CASSLVGQGASGYTF. The DNA of the CDR3 is TGTGCCAGCAGCTTGGTGGGACAGGGGGCAAGTGGCTACACCTTC.

The chain recombines TRBV19 with TRBJ2-3, with D possibly matching TRBD2 (6 bases). CDR3 length: 14 residues. V lost 3 bases and J 2 bases, leaving 9 bases between the germline ends. CDR1 and CDR2 from the germline V gene are LNHDA and SQIVND (reference sequence). The CDR3 nucleotides read TGTGCCAGTAGTATTACGGGGGACACAGATACGCAGTATTTT. Its protein product is CASSITGDTDTQYF.

J is TRBJ1-5 and V is TRBV19; possible D gene TRBD1, 5 bases. The CDR3 extends over 13 amino acids. Trimming cost V 11 bases and J 5 bases, with 16 bases left between them. The germline V gene encodes CDR1 LNHDA and CDR2 SQIVND (reference sequence). The CDR3 DNA sequence: TGTGCCGTAGGGGAGGACAACTATCAGCCCCAGCATTTT. It is translated as CAVGEDNYQPQHF.

J is TRBJ2-2 and V is TRBV10-2; 7 bases map to TRBD2. The CDR3 spans 17 residues. With V trimmed by 0 bases and J by 5 bases, 9 bases remained unmatched. Germline V lookup: CDR1 WSHSY, CDR2 SAAADI. The CDR3 DNA follows: TGCGCCAGCAGTGAGTCTGTGGACTGGGAGGGGACCGGGGAGCTGTTTTTT. Translation: CASSESVDWEGTGELFF.

This chain joins TRBV20-1 and TRBJ1-1, with a weak D call TRBD1 (5 bases). The ends were cut back, 6 bases at V and 11 bases at J, with 16 bases in the middle. CDR3 length equals 11 residues. Germline lookup yields CDR1 DFQATT and CDR2 SNEGSKA (reference sequence). CDR3 sequence (DNA): TGCAGTGCACCAACGGACATGAAGGCTTTCTTT. This codes for CSAPTDMKAFF.

The J gene is TRBJ2-1, the V gene TRBV6-2 or TRBV6-3; 7 positions match TRBD2. Germline V gene data show CDR1 as MNHEY and CDR2 as SVGEGT. The CDR3 covers 15 residues. V was clipped by 4 bases and J by 2 bases; unmatched bases: 5. The CDR3 nucleotides are TGTGCCAGCAGTTCCTCGACTAGCACCTACAATGAGCAGTTCTTC. Its protein is CASSSSTSTYNEQFF.

The chain carries TRBV5-1 and TRBJ2-2; D call uncertain. V lost 0 bases and J lost 7, with 4 bases in between. This CDR3 is built from 12 residues. Germline assignment: CDR1 SGHRS and CDR2 YFSETQ. The DNA for the CDR3 is TGCGCCAGCAGCTTGGTCGGCGGGGAGCTGTTTTTT. As protein: CASSLVGGELFF.

This rearrangement joins TRBV15 to TRBJ2-2; D is ambiguous. This CDR3 contains 15 residues. From germline, CDR1 is LNHNV and CDR2 YYDKDF (reference sequence). Between the trimmed V and J ends, which lost 6 bases and 0 bases, there was a span of 11 bases. The CDR3 loop reads CATRPTSANTGELFF. In nucleotides, the CDR3 is TGTGCCACCAGACCGACAAGTGCGAACACCGGGGAGCTGTTTTTT.

The CDR3 here is CASTIEGGNQPQHF. Written as DNA, the CDR3 is TGTGCCAGTACCATCGAGGGAGGCAATCAGCCCCAGCATTTT. This chain connects TRBV18 to TRBJ1-5; D gene unclear. Looked up from germline, CDR1 is KGHSH and CDR2 is LQKENI. The CDR3 has 14 residues. Trimming shortened V by 9 bases and J by 2 bases, and 14 bases separated the two germline ends. Based on the CDR3 plus reference TRBV18 and TRBJ1-5, the full variable domain is NAGVMQNPRHLVRRRGQEARLRCSPMKGHSHVYWYRQLPEEGLKFMVYLQKENIIDESGMPKERFSAEFPKEGPSILRIQQVVRGDSAAYFCASTIEGGNQPQHFGDGTRLSIL.

In its sample, this clone was seen once. V and J are TRBV7-8 and TRBJ1-1; the D gene is possibly TRBD1 (6 bases). V gave up 7 bases and J gave up 1 base, with 10 bases separating them. The germline V gene has CDR1 SGHVS and CDR2 FQNEAQ. The CDR3 contains 13 residues. The CDR3 is CASNGQPNTEAFF. CDR3 bases: TGTGCCAGCAACGGACAGCCGAACACTGAAGCTTTCTTT.

The chain carries TRBV10-3 and TRBJ1-1; TRBD1 is a possible D gene (6 bases). Looked up from germline, CDR1 is ENHRY and CDR2 is SYGVKD. CDR3 length: 12 amino acids. The V and J ends lost 3 bases and 10 bases respectively, with 12 bases between them. CDR3 DNA: TGTGCCATCAGTGATGATCAGGGGTTAGCTTTCTTT. Its translation is CAISDDQGLAFF.

The chain employs TRBV4-1 and TRBJ1-5; the D gene is possibly TRBD1 (5 bases). The CDR3 extends over 15 amino acids. Trimming cost V 4 bases and J 6 bases, with 16 bases left between them. Germline CDR1 and CDR2: MGHRA and YSYEKL. CDR3 loop: CASSPTPGGGQPQHF. The DNA for the CDR3 is TGCGCCAGCAGCCCCACTCCGGGCGGGGGTCAGCCCCAGCATTTT.

The CDR3 sequence: CASSLAGAGFTQYF. Written as DNA, the CDR3 is TGTGCCAGCAGTCTAGCGGGGGCTGGGTTTACGCAGTATTTT. The rearrangement joins TRBV5-4 to TRBJ2-3, with 10 bases aligning to TRBD2. Trimming at V came to 5 bases and at J to 8 bases, leaving 8 bases not matched to a gene. The V gene's germline CDR1 is SGHNT and CDR2 YYREEE (reference sequence). The CDR3 is 14 residues long.

The CDR3 loop reads CASSQAGQGAVGEQYV. The CDR3 region has the DNA TGTGCCAGCAGCCAAGCGGGACAGGGGGCTGTTGGGGAGCAGTACGTC. V is TRBV3-1 (or the pseudogene TRBV3-2) and J is TRBJ2-7; 12 nucleotides match TRBD1. This CDR3 is built from 16 residues. J lost 7 bases, V lost 1 base, and 8 bases had no gene match. Looked up from germline, CDR1 is LGHDT and CDR2 is YNNKEL (reference sequence).

Only one count was recorded for this clone. The chain has TRBV4-2 and TRBJ1-5, with 9 bases matching TRBD1. The CDR3 extends over 15 amino acids. The J segment lost 6 bases and the V segment lost 1 base, leaving 4 bases of the junction unmatched. The germline V gene has CDR1 LGHNA and CDR2 YNFKEQ. The CDR3 region has the DNA TGTGCCAGCAGCCAAGGGGACAGGGCATCTCAGCCCCAGCATTTT. Translated: CASSQGDRASQPQHF.

This rearrangement joins TRBV11-2 to TRBJ2-2, with D unresolved. Trimming shortened V by 4 bases and J by 0 bases, and 9 bases separated the two germline ends. The CDR3 is 15 amino acids. CDR1 is SGHAT and CDR2 is FQNNGV in the germline V gene. The CDR3, as DNA: TGTGCCAGCAGCTCTGGCCAGGCGAACACCGGGGAGCTGTTTTTT. Translation: CASSSGQANTGELFF.